These T cell receptor beta chains were read from a single sample in a study of shared clonotypes between healthy human individuals. Clones were read by immunoSEQ multiplex PCR, and TCRdb kept only the in-frame ones, dropping some. This sample yields 400,000 to 500,000 clones, of which around 78% are seen a single time; approximately 12% belongs to the top ten. Sequencing was carried out using PBMCs. The receptors come from a woman between 35 and 50 years old in good health. Some clones in this sample may be carry-over from other donors' samples. CDR3s leave out the opening cysteine and the closing phenylalanine or tryptophan. The order of the fields is clone size, V gene, CDR3 protein. A row's size may be missing; if present it is once, few, many or a size class.

NA,TRBV18,ASSPGRSTYEQY
NA,TRBV28,ASRGTGGVGYT
few,TRBV6-4,ASRAPGGDTQY
NA,TRBV28,ASSWQGGYT
once,TRBV5-6,ASSLDGGGRAF
NA,TRBV28,ASRRIYGYT
NA,TRBV4-2,ASSQGTEQETQY
NA,TRBV6-1,ASSVYRALNEKLF
NA,TRBV5-1,ASSLDPRSYEQY
NA,TRBV6-1,ASSASGSWNEQF
NA,TRBV7-7,ASSSGLAGVDEQF
NA,TRBV29-1,SVGDTAGGYT
NA,TRBV6-5,ASSYGVPTEQF
NA,TRBV27,ASSLDWAGANVLT
once,TRBV5-1,ASSLSGQGMETQY
many,TRBV5-6,ASSLGVSGANVLT
NA,TRBV4-2,ASSQEQVGNQPQH
NA,TRBV27,ASSFIGDQPQH
few,TRBV2,ASSEAGPETQY
NA,TRBV5-4,ASSPGGATNEKLF
NA,TRBV7-8,ASSQGRILAKNIQY
NA,TRBV28,ASSFPTGPDTQY
NA,TRBV6-5,ASSYSARGREKLF
NA,TRBV6-1,ASTRDRAVNTIY
NA,TRBV6-6,ASSWIGELF
NA,TRBV18,ASSPSTFTDTQY
few,TRBV7-9,ASSPGQVNTEAF
once,TRBV7-2,ASSSSGGQALGANVLT
NA,TRBV4-1,ASSHAIQGVYSYEQY
NA,TRBV4-1,ASSQGQGTSTEAF
NA,TRBV19,ASRAPGEGYEQY
NA,TRBV5-6,ASSRGWKVGAYEQY
NA,TRBV2,ASSEAGVGNTIY
NA,TRBV2,ASSEANRYNEQF
NA,TRBV7-2,ASSLVDRADTEAF
NA,TRBV6-1,ASSGLAGVGTDTQY
NA,TRBV7-9,ASSAAPHNEQF
once,TRBV6-5,ASSYSRGAEGGYT
NA,TRBV14,ASSQDRYFRNWV
NA,TRBV27,ASSLFFAGGYNEQF
NA,TRBV30,AWRTSGIYEQY
NA,TRBV7-2,ASSLDWEGREQF
NA,TRBV7-9,ASSLDGRAWDEQF
once,TRBV28,ASSFPSGDTQY
NA,TRBV7-9,ASSLVSGTSGGLYNEQF
NA,TRBV10-3,AISEVRDEKLF
few,TRBV19,ASSRGQGAGQPQH
NA,TRBV6-4,ASSQLVGAKRDTQY
NA,TRBV7-7,ASSLGGLAGGPRETQY
NA,TRBV1,TSSQKKEQGPFVAYGYT